The T cell receptor (beta chain) described here comes from a study of cytomegalovirus exposure and HLA in healthy donors. This clone came up once. Antigen unknown. The study, taken as a whole, reports: Within a later analysis, the majority of CMV-associated TCR beta chains appeared HLA-restricted. A classifier reportedly called cytomegalovirus status with high sensitivity and specificity.

This CDR3 has 14 residues. Germline V lookup: CDR1 MNHEY, CDR2 SMNVEV (reference sequence). V lost 6 bases to trimming and J lost 3 bases; unmatched junction nucleotides: 4. 60 Vbeta and 13 Jbeta primers were used in PCR. Repertoires were generated with immunoSEQ multiplex PCR, while TCRdb's copy carries only in-frame clones and drops some. Found here are roughly 120,000 clones, about 81% of them singletons; the top ten hold 1.1%. J is TRBJ2-1 and V is TRBV27; 8 bases line up with TRBD2. The sequence derives from a woman aged 25 to 45 in good health and CMV-seronegative. The material sequenced was PBMCs. CDR3 nucleotide sequence: TGTGCCAGCAGCGGACTAGCCCACTACAATGAGCAGTTCTTC. Protein sequence: CASSGLAHYNEQFF.